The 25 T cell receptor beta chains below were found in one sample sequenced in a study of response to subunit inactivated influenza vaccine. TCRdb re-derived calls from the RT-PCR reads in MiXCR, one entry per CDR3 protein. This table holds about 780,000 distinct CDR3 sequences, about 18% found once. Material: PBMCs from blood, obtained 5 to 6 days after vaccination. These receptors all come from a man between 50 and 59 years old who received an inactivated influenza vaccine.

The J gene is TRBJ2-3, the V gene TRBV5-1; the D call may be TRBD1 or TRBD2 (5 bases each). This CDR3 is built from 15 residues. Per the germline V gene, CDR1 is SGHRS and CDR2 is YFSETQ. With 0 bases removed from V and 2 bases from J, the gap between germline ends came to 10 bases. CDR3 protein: CASSLGDLFTDTQYF. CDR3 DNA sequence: TGCGCCAGCAGCTTGGGGGACCTCTTCACAGATACGCAGTATTTT.

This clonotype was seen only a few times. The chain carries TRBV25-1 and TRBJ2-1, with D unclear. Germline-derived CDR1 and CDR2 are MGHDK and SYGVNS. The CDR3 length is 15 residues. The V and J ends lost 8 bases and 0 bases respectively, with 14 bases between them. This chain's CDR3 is CASPIGVSSYNEQFF. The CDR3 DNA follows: TGTGCCAGCCCTATAGGCGTTAGCTCCTACAATGAGCAGTTCTTC.

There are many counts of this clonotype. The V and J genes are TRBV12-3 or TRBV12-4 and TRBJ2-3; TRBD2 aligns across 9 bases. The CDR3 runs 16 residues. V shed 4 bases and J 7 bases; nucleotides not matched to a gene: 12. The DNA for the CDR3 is TGTGCCAGCAGTTCCTTCAGCGGGGGGCTGGCCAATACGCAGTATTTT. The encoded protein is CASSSFSGGLANTQYF.

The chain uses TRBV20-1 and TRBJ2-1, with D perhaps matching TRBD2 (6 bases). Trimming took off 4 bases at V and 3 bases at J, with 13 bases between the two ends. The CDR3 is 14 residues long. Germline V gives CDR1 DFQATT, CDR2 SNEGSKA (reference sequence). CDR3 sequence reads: CSATGLAVYNEQFF. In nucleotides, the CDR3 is TGCAGTGCTACCGGGTTAGCGGTCTACAATGAGCAGTTCTTC.

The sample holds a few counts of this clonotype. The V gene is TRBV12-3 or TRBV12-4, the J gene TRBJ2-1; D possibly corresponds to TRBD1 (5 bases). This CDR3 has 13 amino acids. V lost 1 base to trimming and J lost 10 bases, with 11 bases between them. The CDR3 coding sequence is TGTGCCAGCAGTTTAGGGTCATGGGGCGAGCAGTTCTTC. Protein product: CASSLGSWGEQFF.

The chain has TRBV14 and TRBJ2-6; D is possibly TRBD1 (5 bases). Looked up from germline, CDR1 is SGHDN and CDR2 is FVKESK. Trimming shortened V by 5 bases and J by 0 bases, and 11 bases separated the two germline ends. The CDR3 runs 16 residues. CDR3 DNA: TGTGCCAGCAGCTTCGGACATTTCTCTGGGGCCAACGTCCTGACTTTC. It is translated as CASSFGHFSGANVLTF.

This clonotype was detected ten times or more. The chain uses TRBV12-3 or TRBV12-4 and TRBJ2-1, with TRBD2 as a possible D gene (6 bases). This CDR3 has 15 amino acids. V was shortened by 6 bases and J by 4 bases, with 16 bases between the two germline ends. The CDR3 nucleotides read TGTGCCAGCAGCCCCCGGGACTCTACTTACAATGAGCAGTTCTTC. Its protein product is CASSPRDSTYNEQFF.

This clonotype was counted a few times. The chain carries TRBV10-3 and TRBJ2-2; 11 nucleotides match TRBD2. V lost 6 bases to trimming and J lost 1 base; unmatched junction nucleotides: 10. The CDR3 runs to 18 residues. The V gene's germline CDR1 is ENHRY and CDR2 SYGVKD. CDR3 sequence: CAISNLPGLAGNTGELFF. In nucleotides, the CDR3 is TGTGCCATCAGCAATTTACCAGGACTAGCGGGGAACACCGGGGAGCTGTTTTTT.

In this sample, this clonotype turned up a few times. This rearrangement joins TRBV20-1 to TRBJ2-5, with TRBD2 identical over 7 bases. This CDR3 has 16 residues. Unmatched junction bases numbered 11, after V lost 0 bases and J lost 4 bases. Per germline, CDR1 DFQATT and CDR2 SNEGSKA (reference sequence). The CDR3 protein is CSAREAGQRRGETQYF. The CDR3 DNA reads TGCAGTGCTAGAGAAGCGGGGCAAAGACGGGGAGAGACCCAGTACTTC.

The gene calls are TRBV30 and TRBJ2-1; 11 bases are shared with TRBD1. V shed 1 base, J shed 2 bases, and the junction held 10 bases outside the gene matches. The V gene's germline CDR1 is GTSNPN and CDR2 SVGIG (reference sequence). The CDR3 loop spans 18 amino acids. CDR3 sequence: CAWSGGQGAKNTYNEQFF. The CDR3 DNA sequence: TGTGCCTGGAGTGGCGGACAGGGGGCCAAAAATACCTACAATGAGCAGTTCTTC.

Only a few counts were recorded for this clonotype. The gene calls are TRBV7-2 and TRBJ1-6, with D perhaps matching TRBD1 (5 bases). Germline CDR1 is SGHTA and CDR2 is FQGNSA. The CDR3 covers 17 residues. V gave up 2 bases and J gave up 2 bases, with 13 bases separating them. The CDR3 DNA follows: TGTGCCAGCAGCTTATTGAAAGGGGAGACCTATAATTCACCCCTCCACTTT. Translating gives CASSLLKGETYNSPLHF.

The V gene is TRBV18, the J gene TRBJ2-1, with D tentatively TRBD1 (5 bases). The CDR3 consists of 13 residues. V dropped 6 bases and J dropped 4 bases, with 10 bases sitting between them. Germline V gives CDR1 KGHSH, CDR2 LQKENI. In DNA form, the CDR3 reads TGTGCCAGCTCCCCCGGACATTACAATGAGCAGTTCTTC. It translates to CASSPGHYNEQFF.

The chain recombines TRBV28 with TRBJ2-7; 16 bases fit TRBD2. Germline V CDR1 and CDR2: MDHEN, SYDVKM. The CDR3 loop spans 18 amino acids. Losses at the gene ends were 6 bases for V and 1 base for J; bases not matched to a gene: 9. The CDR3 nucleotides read TGTGCCAGCAGCAGCCCGGGACTAGCGGGAGGGCCTTCCTACGAGCAGTACTTC. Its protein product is CASSSPGLAGGPSYEQYF.

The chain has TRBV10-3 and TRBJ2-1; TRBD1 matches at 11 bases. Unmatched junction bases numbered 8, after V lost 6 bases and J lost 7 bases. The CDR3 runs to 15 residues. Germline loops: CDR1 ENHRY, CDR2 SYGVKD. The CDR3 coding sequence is TGTGCCATCAGCAAGGACAGGGGGCTTAAGAATGAGCAGTTCTTC. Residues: CAISKDRGLKNEQFF.

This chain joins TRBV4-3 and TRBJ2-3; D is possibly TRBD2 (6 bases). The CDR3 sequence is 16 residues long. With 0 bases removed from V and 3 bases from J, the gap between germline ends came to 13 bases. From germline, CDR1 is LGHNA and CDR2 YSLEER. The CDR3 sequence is CASSQDWRGGTDTQYF. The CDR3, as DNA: TGCGCCAGCAGCCAAGATTGGAGGGGCGGAACAGATACGCAGTATTTT.

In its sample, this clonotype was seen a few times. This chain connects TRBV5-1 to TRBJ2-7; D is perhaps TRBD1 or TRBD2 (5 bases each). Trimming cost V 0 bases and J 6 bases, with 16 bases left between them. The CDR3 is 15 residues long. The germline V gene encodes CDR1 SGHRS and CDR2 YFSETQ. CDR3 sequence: CASSLAGTDTSEQYF. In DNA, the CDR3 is TGCGCCAGCAGCTTGGCAGGGACCGATACCTCCGAGCAGTACTTC.

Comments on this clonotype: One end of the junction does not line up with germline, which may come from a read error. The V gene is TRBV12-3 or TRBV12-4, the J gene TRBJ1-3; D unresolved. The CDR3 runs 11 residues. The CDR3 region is CASTLGNTTYF. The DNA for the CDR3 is TGTGCCAGCACGCTGGGAAACACCACATATTTT.

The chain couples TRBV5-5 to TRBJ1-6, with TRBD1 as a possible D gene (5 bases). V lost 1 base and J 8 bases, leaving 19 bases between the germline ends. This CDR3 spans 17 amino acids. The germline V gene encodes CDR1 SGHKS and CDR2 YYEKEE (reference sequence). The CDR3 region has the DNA TGTGCCAGCAGCTTGACCATCCGGGGGTTTCGGGATTCACCCCTCCACTTT. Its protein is CASSLTIRGFRDSPLHF.

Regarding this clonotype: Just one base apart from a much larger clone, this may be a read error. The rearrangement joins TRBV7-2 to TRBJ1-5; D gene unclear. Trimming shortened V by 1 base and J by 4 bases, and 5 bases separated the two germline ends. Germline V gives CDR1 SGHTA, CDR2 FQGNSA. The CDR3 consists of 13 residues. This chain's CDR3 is CASSLGKNQPQHF. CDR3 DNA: TGTGCCAGCAGCTTAGGGAAGAATCAGCCCCAGCATTTT.

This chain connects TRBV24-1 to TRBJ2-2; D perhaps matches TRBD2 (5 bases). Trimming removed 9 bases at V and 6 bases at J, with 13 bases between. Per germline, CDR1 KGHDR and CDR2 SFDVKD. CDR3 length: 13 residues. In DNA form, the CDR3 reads TGTGCCACCGGGCAAATGAGGGCCGGGGAGCTGTTTTTT. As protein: CATGQMRAGELFF.

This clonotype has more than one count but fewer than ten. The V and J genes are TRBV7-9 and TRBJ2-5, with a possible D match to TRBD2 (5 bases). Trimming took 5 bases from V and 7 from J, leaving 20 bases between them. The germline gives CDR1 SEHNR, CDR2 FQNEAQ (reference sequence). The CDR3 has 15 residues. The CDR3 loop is CASSHPARESRTQYF. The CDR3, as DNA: TGTGCCAGCAGCCACCCAGCGAGGGAAAGTAGGACCCAGTACTTC.

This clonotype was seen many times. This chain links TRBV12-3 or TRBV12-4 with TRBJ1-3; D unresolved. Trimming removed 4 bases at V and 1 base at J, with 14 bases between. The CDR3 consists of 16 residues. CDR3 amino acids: CASSSFGVRSGNTIYF. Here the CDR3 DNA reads TGTGCCAGCAGTTCGTTCGGGGTCAGGTCTGGAAACACCATATATTTT.

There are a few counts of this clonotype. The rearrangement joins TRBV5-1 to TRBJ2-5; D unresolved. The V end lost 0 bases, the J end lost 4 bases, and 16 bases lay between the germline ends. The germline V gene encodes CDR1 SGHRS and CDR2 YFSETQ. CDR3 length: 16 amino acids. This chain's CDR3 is CASSLDPQGVSETQYF. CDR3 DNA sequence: TGCGCCAGCAGCTTGGACCCCCAAGGTGTTTCAGAGACCCAGTACTTC.

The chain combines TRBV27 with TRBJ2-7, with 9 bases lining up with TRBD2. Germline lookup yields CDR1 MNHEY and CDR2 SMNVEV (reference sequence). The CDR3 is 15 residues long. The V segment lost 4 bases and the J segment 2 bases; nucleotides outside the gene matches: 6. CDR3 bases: TGTGCCAGCAGTTACGGGACTAGCAGGCCCTACGAGCAGTACTTC. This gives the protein CASSYGTSRPYEQYF.

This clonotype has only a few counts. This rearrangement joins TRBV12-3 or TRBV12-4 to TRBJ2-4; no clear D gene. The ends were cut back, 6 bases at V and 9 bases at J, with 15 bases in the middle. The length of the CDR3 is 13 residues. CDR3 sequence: CASSPTVNGIQYF. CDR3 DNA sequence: TGTGCCAGCAGCCCGACCGTTAACGGCATTCAGTACTTC.